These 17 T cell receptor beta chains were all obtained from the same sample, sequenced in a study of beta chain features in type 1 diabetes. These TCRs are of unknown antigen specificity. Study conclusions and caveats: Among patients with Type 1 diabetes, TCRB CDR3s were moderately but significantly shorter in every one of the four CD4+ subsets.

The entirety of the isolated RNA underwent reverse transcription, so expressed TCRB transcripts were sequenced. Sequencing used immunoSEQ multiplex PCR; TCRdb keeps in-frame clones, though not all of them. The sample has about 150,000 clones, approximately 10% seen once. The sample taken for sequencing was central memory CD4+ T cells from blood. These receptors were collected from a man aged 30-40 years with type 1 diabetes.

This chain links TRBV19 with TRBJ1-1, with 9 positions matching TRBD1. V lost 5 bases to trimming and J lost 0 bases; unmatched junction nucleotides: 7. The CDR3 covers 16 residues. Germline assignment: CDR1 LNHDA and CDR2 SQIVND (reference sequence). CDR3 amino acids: CASSSGQGRLNTEAFF. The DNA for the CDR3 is TGTGCCAGTAGTTCTGGACAGGGGAGATTGAACACTGAAGCTTTCTTT.

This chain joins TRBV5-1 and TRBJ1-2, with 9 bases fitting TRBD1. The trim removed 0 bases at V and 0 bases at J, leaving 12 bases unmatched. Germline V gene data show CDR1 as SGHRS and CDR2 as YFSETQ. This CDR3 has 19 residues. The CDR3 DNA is TGCGCCAGCAGCTTGGACAACCCTGGCGGGACAGGGTCTAACTATGGCTACACCTTC. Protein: CASSLDNPGGTGSNYGYTF.

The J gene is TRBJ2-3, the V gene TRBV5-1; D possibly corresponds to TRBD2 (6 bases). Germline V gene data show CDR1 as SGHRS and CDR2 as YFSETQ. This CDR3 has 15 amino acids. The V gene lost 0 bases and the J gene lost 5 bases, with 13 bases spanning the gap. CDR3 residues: CASSLAGEEIDTQYF. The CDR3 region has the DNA TGCGCCAGCAGCTTGGCCGGGGAGGAGATAGATACGCAGTATTTT.

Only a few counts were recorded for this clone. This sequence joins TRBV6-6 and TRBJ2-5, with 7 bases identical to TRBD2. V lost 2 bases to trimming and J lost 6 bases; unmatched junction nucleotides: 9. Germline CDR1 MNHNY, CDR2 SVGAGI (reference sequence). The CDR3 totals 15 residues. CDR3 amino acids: CASSYPQRGGQTQYF. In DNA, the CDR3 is TGTGCCAGCAGTTACCCCCAGCGCGGGGGTCAGACCCAGTACTTC.

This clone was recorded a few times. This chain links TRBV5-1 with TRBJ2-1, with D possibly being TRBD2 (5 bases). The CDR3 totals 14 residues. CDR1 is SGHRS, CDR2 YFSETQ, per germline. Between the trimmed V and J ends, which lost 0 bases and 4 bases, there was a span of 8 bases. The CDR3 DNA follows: TGCGCCAGCAGCTTGGTGGCGGGTTACAATGAGCAGTTCTTC. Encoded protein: CASSLVAGYNEQFF.

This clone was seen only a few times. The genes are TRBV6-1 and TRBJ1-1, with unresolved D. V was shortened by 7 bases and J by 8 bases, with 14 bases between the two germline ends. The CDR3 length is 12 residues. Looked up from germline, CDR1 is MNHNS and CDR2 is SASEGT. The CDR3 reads CASTLGVQEAFF. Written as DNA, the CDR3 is TGTGCCAGCACCCTAGGTGTGCAGGAAGCTTTCTTT.

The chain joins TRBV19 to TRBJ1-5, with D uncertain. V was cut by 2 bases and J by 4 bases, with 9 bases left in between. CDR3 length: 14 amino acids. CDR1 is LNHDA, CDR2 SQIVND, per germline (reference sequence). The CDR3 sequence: CASSILQLNQPQHF. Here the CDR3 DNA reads TGTGCCAGTAGTATATTACAGCTAAATCAGCCCCAGCATTTT.

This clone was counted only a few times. The CDR3 sequence: CASSSGGGSDEQYF. Here the CDR3 DNA reads TGTGCCAGCTCATCGGGGGGTGGGTCCGACGAGCAGTACTTC. The chain has TRBV18 and TRBJ2-7, with TRBD2 matching over 7 bases. In germline, CDR1 is KGHSH, CDR2 LQKENI. V lost 5 bases to trimming and J lost 5 bases; unmatched junction nucleotides: 9. The CDR3 is made up of 14 amino acids.

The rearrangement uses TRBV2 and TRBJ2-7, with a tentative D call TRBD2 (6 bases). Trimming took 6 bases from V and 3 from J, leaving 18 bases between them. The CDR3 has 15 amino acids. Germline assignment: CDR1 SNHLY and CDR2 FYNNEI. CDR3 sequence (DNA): TGTGCCAGCAGGGTGGATGGGAGGAGATACTACGAGCAGTACTTC. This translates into CASRVDGRRYYEQYF.

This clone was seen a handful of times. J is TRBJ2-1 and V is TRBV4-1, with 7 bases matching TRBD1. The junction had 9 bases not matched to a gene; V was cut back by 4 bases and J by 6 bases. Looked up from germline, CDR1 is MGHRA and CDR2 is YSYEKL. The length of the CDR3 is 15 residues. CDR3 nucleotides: TGCGCCAGCAGCCCTCCGGGGACAGCGATCAATGAGCAGTTCTTC. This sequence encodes CASSPPGTAINEQFF.

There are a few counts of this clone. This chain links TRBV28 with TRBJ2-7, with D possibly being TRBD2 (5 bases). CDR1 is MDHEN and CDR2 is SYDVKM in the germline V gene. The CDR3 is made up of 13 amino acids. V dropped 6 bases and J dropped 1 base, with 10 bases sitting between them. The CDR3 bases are TGTGCCAGCAGCCCTCCGGGATCCTACGAGCAGTACTTC. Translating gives CASSPPGSYEQYF. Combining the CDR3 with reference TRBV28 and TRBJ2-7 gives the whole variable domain DVKVTQSSRYLVKRTGEKVFLECVQDMDHENMFWYRQDPGLGLRLIYFSYDVKMKEKGDIPEGYSVSREKKERFSLILESASTNQTSMYLCASSPPGSYEQYFGPGTRLTVT.

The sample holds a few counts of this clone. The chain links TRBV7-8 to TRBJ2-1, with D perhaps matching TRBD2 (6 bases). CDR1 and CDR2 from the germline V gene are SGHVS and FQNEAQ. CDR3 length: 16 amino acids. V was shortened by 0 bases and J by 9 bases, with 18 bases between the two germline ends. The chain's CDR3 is CASSLAGGTPKSEQFF. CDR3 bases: TGTGCCAGCAGCTTAGCGGGAGGCACCCCCAAGAGTGAGCAGTTCTTC.

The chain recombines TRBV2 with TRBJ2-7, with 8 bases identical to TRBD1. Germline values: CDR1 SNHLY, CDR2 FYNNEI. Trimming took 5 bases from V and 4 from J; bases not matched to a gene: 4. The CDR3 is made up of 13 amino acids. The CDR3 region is CASSWDRSYEQYF. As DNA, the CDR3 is TGTGCCAGCAGTTGGGACAGGTCTTACGAGCAGTACTTC.

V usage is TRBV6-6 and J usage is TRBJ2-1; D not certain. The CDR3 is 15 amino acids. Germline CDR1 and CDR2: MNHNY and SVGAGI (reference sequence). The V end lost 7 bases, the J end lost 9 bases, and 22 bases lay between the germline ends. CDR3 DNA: TGTGCCAGCACTTTCGAGTTATCTCGTGGTAGTGAGCAGTTCTTC. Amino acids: CASTFELSRGSEQFF.

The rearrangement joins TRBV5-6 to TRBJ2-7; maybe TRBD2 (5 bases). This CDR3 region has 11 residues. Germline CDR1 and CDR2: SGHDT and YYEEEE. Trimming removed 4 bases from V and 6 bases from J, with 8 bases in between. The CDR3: CASSRGFEQYF. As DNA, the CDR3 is TGTGCCAGCAGCCGAGGGTTCGAGCAGTACTTC.

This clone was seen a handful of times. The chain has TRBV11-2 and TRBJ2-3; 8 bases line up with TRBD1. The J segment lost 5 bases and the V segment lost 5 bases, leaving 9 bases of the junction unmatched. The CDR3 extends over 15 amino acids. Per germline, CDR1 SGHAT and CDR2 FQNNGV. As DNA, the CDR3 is TGTGCCAGCAGCCCACCGGGACAGGAGGGAGATACGCAGTATTTT. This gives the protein CASSPPGQEGDTQYF.

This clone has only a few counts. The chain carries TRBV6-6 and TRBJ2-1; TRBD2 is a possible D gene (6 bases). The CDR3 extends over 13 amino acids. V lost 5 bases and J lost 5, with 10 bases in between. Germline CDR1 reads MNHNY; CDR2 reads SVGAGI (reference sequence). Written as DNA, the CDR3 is TGTGCCAGCAGTCCGGGGGAGCACAATGAGCAGTTCTTC. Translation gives CASSPGEHNEQFF.